This T cell receptor (beta chain) comes out of a study of cytomegalovirus exposure and HLA in healthy donors. Notes on the study in general: In a later analysis, V- and J-gene trimming of beta chains associated with a DCLRE1C missense variant, replicated independently.

On this clone: Its antigen remains unknown.

Germline CDR1 is SEHNR and CDR2 is FQNEAQ (reference sequence). The J segment lost 6 bases and the V segment lost 5 bases, leaving 6 bases of the junction unmatched. CDR3 size: 13 residues. PCR was performed using 60 Vbeta and 13 Jbeta primers. The table came from immunoSEQ multiplex PCR; TCRdb's copy has only in-frame clones and leaves some out. The sample carries roughly 130,000 clones, roughly 80% recorded once. This chain links TRBV7-9 with TRBJ2-7; TRBD1 agrees at 8 bases. The sequenced sample consisted of PBMCs. This sequence was found in a boy between 10 and 17 years old in good health and CMV-seronegative. CDR3 protein: CASSLSQGAEQYF. The CDR3 DNA reads TGTGCCAGCAGCCTCAGCCAGGGGGCCGAGCAGTACTTC.